The T cell receptor beta chain described here comes from a study of shared clonotypes between healthy human individuals. Looking at the study overall: Samples came from a couple of female and a few male donors aged 18 to 49. Every donor yielded three CD4 naive, three CD4 memory, two CD8 naive and one CD8 memory plate.

Whole-study results and caveats: Though the depth was large, rarefaction showed that sorted-subset sequencing was incomplete.

It was CD45RO-negative cells, positively selected for CCR7, that made up naive CD8 cells, with terminally differentiated effector memory CD45RA+ cells excluded. The study drew all its donors from Caucasian adults living in Nashville, Tennessee. In regard to this clone: As yet, its antigen is unknown.

The table came from immunoSEQ multiplex PCR; TCRdb's copy has only in-frame clones and leaves some out. The sample yields 800,000 or so clones, 90% to 98% seen once. This CDR3 contains 18 residues. Trimming shortened V by 0 bases and J by 0 bases, and 15 bases separated the two germline ends. Germline V gene lookup returns CDR1 MGHRA and CDR2 YSYEKL. Sequencing was carried out using naive CD8+ T cells sorted from blood. This receptor was taken from a man between 25 and 39 years old in good health. This chain joins TRBV4-1 and TRBJ1-5, with D possibly TRBD1 on 5 matching bases. In DNA form, the CDR3 reads TGCGCCAGCAGCCAAGATTGGCAGGGTATGAGTAGCAATCAGCCCCAGCATTTT. It yields the protein CASSQDWQGMSSNQPQHF.